The 25 T cell receptor beta chains below were found in one sample sequenced in a study of T cell responses to AZD1222 COVID-19 vaccine. The assay was immunoSEQ multiplex PCR, and TCRdb's table has in-frame clones only and misses some. The sample lists 150,000 or so clones; more than 85% were seen once. The material was peripheral blood, obtained on day 0 of AZD1222 vaccination. The origin of the receptors is an adult in good health.

The chain is built from TRBV11-1 and TRBJ2-7; no clear D gene. The V end lost 2 bases, the J end lost 4 bases, and 6 bases lay between the germline ends. From germline, CDR1 is SGHAT and CDR2 FQDESV (reference sequence). The CDR3 is 12 residues long. The CDR3 sequence: CASSLRLYEQYF. Here the CDR3 DNA reads TGTGCCAGCAGCTTAAGGCTTTACGAGCAGTACTTC. Full variable domain (outside the CDR3, taken from reference TRBV11-1 and TRBJ2-7): EAEVAQSPRYKITEKSQAVAFWCDPISGHATLYWYRQILGQGPELLVQFQDESVVDDSQLPKDRFSAERLKGVDSTLKIQPAELGDSAMYLCASSLRLYEQYFGPGTRLTVT.

The V gene is TRBV27, the J gene TRBJ1-1, with 7 positions matching TRBD1. Trimming took 3 bases from V and 1 from J; bases not matched to a gene: 5. Germline CDR1 and CDR2: MNHEY and SMNVEV (reference sequence). The CDR3 runs 15 residues. The chain's CDR3 is CASSFRTGTNTEAFF. The CDR3 DNA sequence: TGTGCCAGCAGTTTCCGGACAGGAACGAACACTGAAGCTTTCTTT.

This clone was seen a single time. The V gene is TRBV7-9, the J gene TRBJ2-3; D remains unclear. V lost 5 bases and J 0 bases, leaving 15 bases between the germline ends. The CDR3 loop spans 16 amino acids. Germline V CDR1 and CDR2: SEHNR, FQNEAQ (reference sequence). The CDR3 DNA is TGTGCCAGCAGCGTTCGACGGGCAGCTAGCACAGATACGCAGTATTTT. Its translation is CASSVRRAASTDTQYF.

This chain joins TRBV7-9 and TRBJ1-2; weak D call: TRBD1 (6 bases). The CDR3 is 15 amino acids. V gave up 5 bases and J gave up 8 bases, with 21 bases separating them. CDR1 SEHNR and CDR2 FQNEAQ come from the germline V gene (reference sequence). CDR3 nucleotides: TGTGCCAGCAGCCCGTCCGGGGGGCAGGGTCGGGGCTACACCTTC. This encodes CASSPSGGQGRGYTF.

This chain joins TRBV5-1 and TRBJ2-3; the D is unclear. Trimming pared 5 bases from V and 1 base from J, leaving 5 bases between. CDR1 is SGHRS, CDR2 YFSETQ, per germline. This CDR3 is built from 12 residues. In nucleotides, the CDR3 is TGCGCCAGCAGGGTGGGCACAGATACGCAGTATTTT. Amino acids: CASRVGTDTQYF.

The V call is TRBV4-3, the J call TRBJ1-5; 8 bases map to TRBD1. The ends lost 0 bases at V and 2 bases at J; junction bases unmatched: 3. This CDR3 comprises 16 residues. The germline CDR1 and CDR2 sequences are LGHNA and YSLEER. DNA for the CDR3: TGCGCCAGCAGCCAAGACAACAGGGGGGGCAATCAGCCCCAGCATTTT. Its protein is CASSQDNRGGNQPQHF.

V is TRBV5-1 and J is TRBJ1-1; 11 bases are shared with TRBD1. After removal of 4 bases from V and 4 bases from J, the junction contained 6 bases not matched to a gene. CDR1 is SGHRS, CDR2 YFSETQ, per germline. The CDR3 consists of 15 residues. CDR3 bases: TGCGCCAGCAGCGAGAGGACAGGGGGCGTCACTGAAGCTTTCTTT. Protein: CASSERTGGVTEAFF.

The chain carries TRBV6-4 and TRBJ2-1; a weak D match, TRBD2 (6 bases). Germline V gene lookup returns CDR1 MRHNA and CDR2 SNTAGT. The CDR3 contains 17 residues. The V gene lost 5 bases and the J gene lost 5 bases, with 22 bases spanning the gap. In DNA form, the CDR3 reads TGTGCCAGCAGTTCAATCCGAAGGAGGGCCCCCGACAATGAGCAGTTCTTC. It encodes CASSSIRRRAPDNEQFF.

CDR3 DNA: TGCAGCGGGACTAGCGGGAGGTGGGGCTCCTACAATGAGCAGTTCTTC. Translation: CSGTSGRWGSYNEQFF. The chain links TRBV29-1 to TRBJ2-1; TRBD2 aligns across 14 bases. The germline gives CDR1 SQVTM, CDR2 ANQGSEA. This CDR3 has 16 amino acids. The V segment lost 7 bases and the J segment 0 bases; nucleotides outside the gene matches: 5.

The chain links TRBV28 to TRBJ2-7, with 7 bases that match TRBD1. The V and J ends lost 4 bases and 2 bases, in that order; junction bases with no gene match: 8. This CDR3 has 15 amino acids. Germline CDR1 is MDHEN and CDR2 is SYDVKM. The CDR3 sequence: CASSSETGKAYEQYF. The CDR3 nucleotides are TGTGCCAGCAGTTCCGAGACAGGGAAGGCCTACGAGCAGTACTTC.

The rearrangement joins TRBV2 to TRBJ1-4; TRBD1 agrees at 8 bases. V trimming: 6 bases; J trimming: 4 bases; junction bases outside the gene matches: 4. Germline loops: CDR1 SNHLY, CDR2 FYNNEI. The CDR3 is 14 amino acids. CDR3 in DNA: TGTGCCAGCAGGGAGACAGGGGTTAATGAAAAACTGTTTTTT. Its translation: CASRETGVNEKLFF.

This rearrangement joins TRBV19 to TRBJ1-5, with a weak D call TRBD1 (6 bases). Germline V gene data show CDR1 as LNHDA and CDR2 as SQIVND (reference sequence). The CDR3 covers 20 residues. Trimming shortened V by 3 bases and J by 9 bases, and 33 bases separated the two germline ends. The CDR3 here is CASSISGEFHDRLNHWPQHF. In nucleotides, the CDR3 is TGTGCCAGTAGTATCTCGGGGGAATTCCATGACAGGCTAAATCATTGGCCCCAGCATTTT. Full variable domain (remainder filled in from reference TRBV19 and TRBJ1-5): DGGITQSPKYLFRKEGQNVTLSCEQNLNHDAMYWYRQDPGQGLRLIYYSQIVNDFQKGDIAEGYSVSREKKESFPLTVTSAQKNPTAFYLCASSISGEFHDRLNHWPQHFGDGTRLSIL.

The V gene is TRBV28, the J gene TRBJ2-7; D assignment may be TRBD1 or TRBD2 (5 bases each). The germline V gene has CDR1 MDHEN and CDR2 SYDVKM. V was clipped by 3 bases and J by 3 bases, with 18 bases between them. The CDR3 has 16 residues. CDR3 protein: CASSFGTEGRVYEQYF. Written as DNA, the CDR3 is TGTGCCAGCAGTTTCGGGACCGAGGGTCGGGTCTACGAGCAGTACTTC.

This rearrangement joins TRBV20-1 to TRBJ1-6; possible D gene TRBD1, 6 bases. The CDR3 contains 17 residues. Between the trimmed V and J ends, which lost 3 bases and 4 bases, there was a span of 19 bases. Germline V lookup: CDR1 DFQATT, CDR2 SNEGSKA (reference sequence). The CDR3 coding sequence is TGCAGTGCTAGTCGATTCAGGGGCGGAGATTATAATTCACCCCTCCACTTT. Amino acid sequence: CSASRFRGGDYNSPLHF.

This chain connects TRBV6-5 to TRBJ2-7; 9 bases match TRBD1. The CDR3 totals 16 residues. CDR1 is MNHEY and CDR2 is SVGAGI in the germline V gene. Germline trimming cut 4 bases from V and 2 bases from J; bases unmatched to any gene: 9. The CDR3 nucleotides read TGTGCCAGCAGTTCCTCTTCCGGGACAGGGACCTACGAGCAGTACTTC. Translation gives CASSSSSGTGTYEQYF.

V gene TRBV9 combines with J gene TRBJ1-2; 9 positions agree with TRBD1. The ends lost 2 bases at V and 3 bases at J; junction bases unmatched: 5. CDR1 SGDLS and CDR2 YYNGEE come from the germline V gene. The CDR3 runs to 15 residues. Here the CDR3 reads CASSVGDRGDYGYTF. CDR3 nucleotides: TGTGCCAGCAGCGTTGGCGACAGGGGGGACTATGGCTACACCTTC.

The chain combines TRBV21-1 with TRBJ1-4. TRBV21-1 corresponds to a pseudogene. The CDR3 extends over 14 amino acids. The CDR3 sequence: CASSNRAPNEKLFF. The CDR3, as DNA: TGTGCCAGCAGCAATAGGGCTCCTAATGAAAAACTGTTTTTT.

The chain links TRBV28 to TRBJ1-5, with TRBD1 as a possible D gene (6 bases). Trimming stripped 4 bases from V and 5 bases from J, with 15 bases between. Germline V gene data show CDR1 as MDHEN and CDR2 as SYDVKM. This CDR3 has 15 amino acids. The DNA of the CDR3 is TGTGCCAGCAGTTCACCCACAGGGTACGATCAGCCCCAGCATTTT. The encoded protein is CASSSPTGYDQPQHF.

The chain carries TRBV7-9 and TRBJ2-1; 8 bases align to TRBD2. The CDR3 contains 15 residues. Germline CDR1 is SEHNR and CDR2 is FQNEAQ (reference sequence). After removal of 3 bases from V and 7 bases from J, the junction contained 8 bases not matched to a gene. CDR3 loop: CASSLASGGANEQFF. The CDR3 nucleotides are TGTGCCAGCAGCTTGGCCAGCGGGGGCGCAAATGAGCAGTTCTTC.

The chain combines TRBV30 with TRBJ2-5; possibly TRBD1 for D (6 bases). V shed 4 bases and J shed 2 bases, with 14 bases lying between them. The CDR3 extends over 14 amino acids. From germline, CDR1 is GTSNPN and CDR2 SVGIG (reference sequence). For the CDR3, the DNA is TGTGCCTGGAACCCACAGGGCGGTCAAGAGACCCAGTACTTC. It is translated as CAWNPQGGQETQYF.

This clone has a single count. This chain connects TRBV7-7 to TRBJ2-5; 9 bases map to TRBD2. The CDR3 sequence is 17 residues long. The germline V gene encodes CDR1 SSHAT and CDR2 FNYEAQ (reference sequence). The V and J ends lost 3 bases and 5 bases, in that order; junction bases with no gene match: 13. The CDR3 coding sequence is TGTGCCAGCAGCTTGGGGTTAATAGCGGGAGCCTCGGAGACCCAGTACTTC. This gives the protein CASSLGLIAGASETQYF.

This clone was counted between two and nine times. The chain is built from TRBV5-1 and TRBJ2-1, with D uncertain. The germline CDR1 and CDR2 sequences are SGHRS and YFSETQ. The CDR3 is 13 amino acids. V was clipped by 6 bases and J by 3 bases, with 10 bases between them. The CDR3: CASTDPDYNEQFF. The CDR3 DNA reads as TGCGCCAGCACCGACCCTGACTACAATGAGCAGTTCTTC.

This rearrangement joins TRBV25-1 to TRBJ2-3; D gene unclear. The V gene's germline CDR1 is MGHDK and CDR2 SYGVNS. Deletions cut 8 bases from V and 1 base from J, with 16 bases between. The CDR3 is 15 amino acids. The CDR3 reads CASLIVGRGTDTQYF. The CDR3 DNA is TGTGCCAGCTTGATAGTAGGTCGTGGCACAGATACGCAGTATTTT.

The chain links TRBV18 to TRBJ1-1; D gene uncertain. CDR3 size: 14 residues. CDR1 is KGHSH and CDR2 is LQKENI in the germline V gene. Between the trimmed V and J ends, which lost 3 bases and 0 bases, there was a span of 8 bases. The CDR3 reads CASSPPIMNTEAFF. The CDR3 DNA is TGTGCCAGCTCACCCCCTATAATGAACACTGAAGCTTTCTTT.

The chain joins TRBV4-2 to TRBJ2-1; a weak D match, TRBD2 (6 bases). The CDR3 totals 13 residues. Germline V lookup: CDR1 LGHNA, CDR2 YNFKEQ. The V and J ends lost 3 bases and 7 bases respectively, with 10 bases between them. CDR3 in amino acids: CASSHSGTNEQFF. The DNA for the CDR3 is TGTGCCAGCAGCCATTCAGGGACTAATGAGCAGTTCTTC.